The rows below give T cell receptor beta chains drawn from one sample of a study of blood T cell repertoires in COVID-19. The data were produced by immunoSEQ multiplex PCR, yet TCRdb's version contains in-frame clones alone and is incomplete. The table has 210,000 or so clones, roughly 80% seen once. The sample was peripheral blood. The receptors come from an elderly woman with COVID-19, enrolled during active disease. Both conserved end residues are part of each CDR3. The D gene is left open where the match is weak. Clone size is not always given. Where it is, it says once, few, many or a class for expanded clones.

clone size,D gene,J gene,V gene,CDR3 protein,CDR3 DNA
.,TRBD1,TRBJ2-3,TRBV6-6,CASTPSQGLVIDTQYF,TGTGCCAGCACACCTTCACAGGGGTTGGTTATAGATACGCAGTATTTT
once,.,TRBJ2-1,TRBV3-1/TRBV3-2,CASQRQGIDNEQFF,TGTGCCAGCCAGCGGCAGGGGATCGACAATGAGCAGTTCTTC
.,TRBD1,TRBJ1-2,TRBV5-5,CASSRTQGEYYGYTF,TGTGCCAGCAGCCGTACACAGGGGGAATACTATGGCTACACCTTC
once,.,TRBJ1-5,TRBV7-6,CASSLGVGGPSPNQPQHF,TGTGCCAGCAGTCTTGGGGTGGGAGGGCCGAGCCCCAATCAGCCCCAGCATTTT
.,TRBD1,TRBJ1-1,TRBV5-1,CASSPGTGASLATEAFF,TGCGCCAGCAGCCCCGGGACAGGGGCTTCACTGGCCACTGAAGCTTTCTTT
.,.,TRBJ2-7,TRBV5-4,CASSLKGGASYEQYF,TGTGCCAGCAGCTTGAAAGGCGGGGCCTCCTACGAGCAGTACTTC
.,.,TRBJ1-2,TRBV19,CASYSRDSNYGYTF,TGTGCCAGCTACTCCAGGGACTCTAACTATGGCTACACCTTC
few,TRBD1,TRBJ1-5,TRBV7-2,CASSDRGHQPQHF,TGTGCCAGCAGCGACAGGGGGCATCAGCCCCAGCATTTT
once,TRBD2,TRBJ2-1,TRBV5-1,CASSRAGDFHEQFF,TGCGCCAGCAGTCGAGCGGGAGATTTCCATGAGCAGTTCTTC
once,TRBD1,TRBJ2-2,TRBV19,CASRQTGSILATGELFF,TGTGCCAGTAGACAGACAGGGTCCATTTTGGCGACCGGGGAGCTGTTTTTT
.,.,TRBJ2-7,TRBV18,CASSPPVPLREQYF,TGTGCCAGCTCACCACCGGTCCCTCTACGCGAGCAGTACTTC
.,.,TRBJ1-3,TRBV12-3/TRBV12-4,CASSLGTTGTIYF,TGTGCCAGCAGTTTAGGGACAACGGGCACCATATATTTT
.,TRBD1,TRBJ2-6,TRBV28,CASSRQGSGANVLTF,TGTGCCAGCAGCCGACAGGGGTCTGGGGCCAACGTCCTGACTTTC
.,.,TRBJ1-4,TRBV28,CASGGGREKLFF,TGTGCCAGCGGGGGAGGTAGGGAAAAACTGTTTTTT
.,TRBD2,TRBJ2-7,TRBV9,CASGGRDSYEQYF,TGTGCCAGCGGCGGGAGAGACTCCTACGAGCAGTACTTC
.,.,TRBJ2-3,TRBV29-1,CSAMGGTDTQYF,TGCAGCGCGATGGGAGGAACAGATACGCAGTATTTT
once,TRBD2,TRBJ2-3,TRBV5-1,CASSVTAGTSLHTDTQYF,TGCGCCAGCAGCGTTACCGCCGGGACTAGCCTACACACAGATACGCAGTATTTT
.,.,TRBJ1-1,TRBV10-3,CAISEWGRRTEAFF,TGTGCCATCAGTGAGTGGGGGCGGAGGACTGAAGCTTTCTTT
.,.,TRBJ2-6,TRBV7-3,CASSLGGGANVLTF,TGTGCCAGCAGCTTAGGCGGCGGGGCCAACGTCCTGACTTTC
.,TRBD2,TRBJ2-2,TRBV19,CASSILAGGPTGELFF,TGTGCCAGTAGTATACTAGCGGGAGGGCCCACCGGGGAGCTGTTTTTT
.,.,TRBJ1-3,TRBV2,CASSDQRSGNTIYF,TGTGCCAGCAGTGACCAGCGCTCTGGAAACACCATATATTTT
.,TRBD2,TRBJ2-5,TRBV9,CASSVAGGLKETQYF,TGTGCCAGCAGCGTAGCGGGAGGGCTAAAAGAGACCCAGTACTTC
.,TRBD2,TRBJ2-2,TRBV9,CASSLRLAGLELFF,TGTGCCAGCAGCCTAAGACTAGCGGGATTGGAGCTGTTTTTT
few,TRBD2,TRBJ2-2,TRBV5-1,CASSTLAGGNTGELFF,TGCGCCAGCAGCACATTAGCGGGAGGGAACACCGGGGAGCTGTTTTTT
.,TRBD2,TRBJ2-1,TRBV19,CASTLGGGTYNEQFF,TGTGCCAGTACCCTTGGCGGGGGGACCTACAATGAGCAGTTCTTC
.,TRBD1,TRBJ2-7,TRBV28,CASTLGDRGLTEQYF,TGTGCCAGCACCTTGGGGGACAGGGGGCTGACCGAGCAGTACTTC
.,.,TRBJ1-2,TRBV4-2,CASSQGAGPVGYGYTF,TGTGCCAGCAGCCAAGGGGCGGGCCCTGTGGGCTATGGCTACACCTTC
.,TRBD1,TRBJ1-1,TRBV3-1/TRBV3-2,CASSQPGRGTEAFF,TGTGCCAGCAGCCAACCCGGCAGGGGGACTGAAGCTTTCTTT
.,.,TRBJ2-7,TRBV2,CASSANQVYF,TGTGCCAGCAGTGCCAACCAGGTGTACTTC
.,.,TRBJ1-5,TRBV12-5,CASGLPNSNQPQHF,TGTGCTAGTGGTTTGCCTAATAGCAATCAGCCCCAGCATTTT
.,TRBD1,TRBJ2-5,TRBV5-1,CASSPDRGRGETQYF,TGCGCCAGCAGCCCGGACAGGGGTAGGGGGGAGACCCAGTACTTC
.,.,TRBJ1-2,TRBV28,CASSLRENYGYTF,TGTGCCAGCAGTTTACGGGAAAACTATGGCTACACCTTC
.,TRBD2,TRBJ2-1,TRBV14,CASSHLLRTGSSGRPLNEQFF,TGTGCCAGCAGCCACCTCCTGAGAACCGGGAGTAGCGGGAGGCCCCTAAATGAGCAGTTCTTC
.,.,TRBJ1-1,TRBV6-5,CASSSPYTEAFF,TGTGCCAGCAGTTCTCCGTACACTGAAGCTTTCTTT
few,TRBD1,TRBJ2-7,TRBV19,CASHSRGVRRRQGNYEQYF,TGTGCCAGCCATAGCCGGGGTGTCCGGAGGCGACAGGGGAACTACGAGCAGTACTTC
.,.,TRBJ2-7,TRBV7-9,CASSTGQYHEQYF,TGTGCCAGCAGCACTGGACAGTACCACGAGCAGTACTTC
.,.,TRBJ1-4,TRBV19,CASSIDGGVGEKLFF,TGTGCCAGTAGTATAGATGGCGGCGTGGGTGAAAAACTGTTTTTT
.,.,TRBJ1-1,TRBV7-8,CASSLDPGVGAFF,TGTGCCAGCAGCTTAGATCCCGGGGTAGGGGCTTTCTTT
once,TRBD1,TRBJ2-5,TRBV28,CASSRDRQRQETQYF,TGTGCCAGCAGTCGGGACAGGCAGAGACAAGAGACCCAGTACTTC
.,.,TRBJ1-1,TRBV18,CASSHSGGTEAFF,TGTGCCAGCTCACACTCGGGGGGCACTGAAGCTTTCTTT
.,TRBD1,TRBJ1-2,TRBV9,CASSVDRGRSVGYTF,TGTGCCAGCAGCGTAGACAGGGGGCGATCGGTTGGCTACACCTTC
.,TRBD1,TRBJ2-1,TRBV5-1,CASSPGQEYNEQFF,TGCGCCAGCAGCCCCGGACAGGAATACAATGAGCAGTTCTTC
.,TRBD1,TRBJ1-3,TRBV9,CASSVVDGTGVSGNTIYF,TGTGCCAGCAGCGTAGTTGATGGGACAGGGGTCTCTGGAAACACCATATATTTT